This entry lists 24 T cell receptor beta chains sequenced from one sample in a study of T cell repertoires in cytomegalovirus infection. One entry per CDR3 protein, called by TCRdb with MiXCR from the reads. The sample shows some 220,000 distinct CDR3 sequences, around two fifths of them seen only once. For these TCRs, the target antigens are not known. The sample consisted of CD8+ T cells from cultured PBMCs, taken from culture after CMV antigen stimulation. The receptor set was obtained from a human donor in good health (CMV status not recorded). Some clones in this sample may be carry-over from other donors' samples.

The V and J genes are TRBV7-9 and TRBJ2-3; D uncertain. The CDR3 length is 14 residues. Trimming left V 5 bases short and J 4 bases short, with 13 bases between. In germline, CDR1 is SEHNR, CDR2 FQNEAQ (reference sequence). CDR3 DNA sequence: TGTGCCAGCAGCCCTTCTCTAGACGCAGATACGCAGTATTTT. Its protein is CASSPSLDADTQYF.

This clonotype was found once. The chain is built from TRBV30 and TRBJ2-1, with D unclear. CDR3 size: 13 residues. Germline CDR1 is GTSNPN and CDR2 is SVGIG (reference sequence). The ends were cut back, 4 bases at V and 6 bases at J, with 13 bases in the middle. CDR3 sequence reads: CAWTSGLSNEQFF. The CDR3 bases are TGTGCCTGGACCTCCGGGCTCTCCAATGAGCAGTTCTTC.

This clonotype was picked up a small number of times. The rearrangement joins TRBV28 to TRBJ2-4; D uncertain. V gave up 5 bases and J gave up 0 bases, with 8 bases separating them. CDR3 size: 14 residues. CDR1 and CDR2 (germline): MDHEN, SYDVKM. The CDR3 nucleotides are TGTGCCAGCAGTCCCCCTCGAGCCAAAAACATTCAGTACTTC. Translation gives CASSPPRAKNIQYF.

Here the CDR3 reads CASRPGTDLPSEQYF. The CDR3 DNA reads as TGTGCCAGCAGACCCGGGACAGATCTCCCATCCGAGCAGTACTTC. V usage is TRBV28 and J usage is TRBJ2-7, with 7 bases lining up with TRBD1. J lost 6 bases, V lost 6 bases, and 14 bases had no gene match. CDR3 size: 15 residues. The germline V gene encodes CDR1 MDHEN and CDR2 SYDVKM.

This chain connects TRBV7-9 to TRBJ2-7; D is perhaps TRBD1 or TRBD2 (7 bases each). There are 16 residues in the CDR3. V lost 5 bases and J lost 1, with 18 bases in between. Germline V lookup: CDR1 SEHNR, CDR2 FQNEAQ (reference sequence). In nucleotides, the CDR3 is TGTGCCAGCAGCCTTGGGAGGGGGCAGTCATCCTACGAGCAGTACTTC. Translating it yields CASSLGRGQSSYEQYF.

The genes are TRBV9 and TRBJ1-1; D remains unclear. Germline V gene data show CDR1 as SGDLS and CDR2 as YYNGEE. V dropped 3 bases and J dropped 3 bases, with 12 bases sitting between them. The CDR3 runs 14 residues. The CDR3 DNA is TGTGCCAGCAGCGCCGTCTCAAAGGACACTGAAGCTTTCTTT. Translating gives CASSAVSKDTEAFF. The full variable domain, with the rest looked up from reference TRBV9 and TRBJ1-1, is DSGVTQTPKHLITATGQRVTLRCSPRSGDLSVYWYQQSLDQGLQFLIQYYNGEERAKGNILERFSAQQFPDLHSELNLSSLELGDSALYFCASSAVSKDTEAFFGQGTRLTVV.

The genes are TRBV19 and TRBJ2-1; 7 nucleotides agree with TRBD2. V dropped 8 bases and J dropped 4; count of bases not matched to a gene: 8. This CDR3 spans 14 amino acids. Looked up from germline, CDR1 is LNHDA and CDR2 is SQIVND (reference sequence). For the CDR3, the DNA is TGTGCCAGTTCAAGGGCTAGCGGATACAATGAGCAGTTCTTC. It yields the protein CASSRASGYNEQFF.

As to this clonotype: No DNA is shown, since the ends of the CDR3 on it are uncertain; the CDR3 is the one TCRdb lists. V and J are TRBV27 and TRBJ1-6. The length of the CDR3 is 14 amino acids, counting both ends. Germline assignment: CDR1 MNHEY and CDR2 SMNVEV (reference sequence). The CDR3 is CASSFLAANSPLHF.

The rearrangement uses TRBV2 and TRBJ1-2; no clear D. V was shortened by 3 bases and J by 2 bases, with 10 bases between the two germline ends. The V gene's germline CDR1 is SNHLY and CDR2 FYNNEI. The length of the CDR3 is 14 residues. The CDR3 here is CASSEVPINYGYTF. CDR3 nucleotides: TGTGCCAGCAGTGAGGTACCGATAAACTATGGCTACACCTTC.

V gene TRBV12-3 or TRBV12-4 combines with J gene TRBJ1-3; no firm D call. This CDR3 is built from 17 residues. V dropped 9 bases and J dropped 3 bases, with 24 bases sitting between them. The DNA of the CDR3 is TGTGCCAGAAGTCTGTCGTGGGCAGACGGATTTGGAAACACCATATATTTT. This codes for CARSLSWADGFGNTIYF.

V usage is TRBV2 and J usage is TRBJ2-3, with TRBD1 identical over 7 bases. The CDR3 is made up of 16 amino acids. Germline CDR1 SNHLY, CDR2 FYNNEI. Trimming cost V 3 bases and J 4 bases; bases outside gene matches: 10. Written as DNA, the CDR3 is TGTGCCAGCAGTGAGAGGACAGGCCTCATCGCAGATACGCAGTATTTT. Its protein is CASSERTGLIADTQYF. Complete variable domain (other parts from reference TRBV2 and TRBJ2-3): EPEVTQTPSHQVTQMGQEVILRCVPISNHLYFYWYRQILGQKVEFLVSFYNNEISEKSEIFDDQFSVERPDGSNFTLKIRSTKLEDSAMYFCASSERTGLIADTQYFGPGTRLTVL.

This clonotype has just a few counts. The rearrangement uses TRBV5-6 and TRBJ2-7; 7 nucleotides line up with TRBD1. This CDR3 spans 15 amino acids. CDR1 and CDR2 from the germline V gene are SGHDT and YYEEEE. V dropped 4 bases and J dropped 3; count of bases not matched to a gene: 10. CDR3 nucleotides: TGTGCCAGCAGCCCGTTGACAGGGACAGACTACGAGCAGTACTTC. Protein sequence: CASSPLTGTDYEQYF.

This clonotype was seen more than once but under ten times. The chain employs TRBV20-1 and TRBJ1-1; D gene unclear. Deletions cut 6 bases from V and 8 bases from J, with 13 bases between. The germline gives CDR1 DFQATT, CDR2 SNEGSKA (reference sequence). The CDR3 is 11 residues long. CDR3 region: CSAGMSLEAFF. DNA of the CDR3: TGCAGTGCGGGAATGTCGTTAGAAGCTTTCTTT.

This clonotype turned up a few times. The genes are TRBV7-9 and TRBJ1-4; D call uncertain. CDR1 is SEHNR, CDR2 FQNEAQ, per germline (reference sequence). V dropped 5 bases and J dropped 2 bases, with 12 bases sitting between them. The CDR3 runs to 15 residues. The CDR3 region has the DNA TGTGCCAGCAGCCGTTCGTCCCTTACTAATGAAAAACTGTTTTTT. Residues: CASSRSSLTNEKLFF.

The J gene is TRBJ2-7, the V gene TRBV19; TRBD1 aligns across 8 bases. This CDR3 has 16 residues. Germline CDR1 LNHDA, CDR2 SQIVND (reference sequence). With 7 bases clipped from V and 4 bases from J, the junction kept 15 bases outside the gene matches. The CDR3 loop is CASTLHRGASAYEQYF. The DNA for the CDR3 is TGTGCCAGTACCCTACACAGGGGGGCCTCCGCTTACGAGCAGTACTTC.

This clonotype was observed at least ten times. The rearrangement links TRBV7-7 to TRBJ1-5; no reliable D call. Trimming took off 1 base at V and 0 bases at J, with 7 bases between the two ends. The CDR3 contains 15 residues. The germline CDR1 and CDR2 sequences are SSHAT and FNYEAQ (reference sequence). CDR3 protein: CASSLGAGSNQPQHF. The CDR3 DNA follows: TGTGCCAGCAGCTTAGGGGCAGGTAGCAATCAGCCCCAGCATTTT.

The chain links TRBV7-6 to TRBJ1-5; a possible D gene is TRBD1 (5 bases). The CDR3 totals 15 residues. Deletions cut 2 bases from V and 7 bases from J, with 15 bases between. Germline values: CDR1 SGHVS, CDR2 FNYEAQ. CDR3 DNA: TGTGCCAGCAGCTTAAGGCGAGGGGTGGGACAGCCCCAGCATTTT. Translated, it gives CASSLRRGVGQPQHF.

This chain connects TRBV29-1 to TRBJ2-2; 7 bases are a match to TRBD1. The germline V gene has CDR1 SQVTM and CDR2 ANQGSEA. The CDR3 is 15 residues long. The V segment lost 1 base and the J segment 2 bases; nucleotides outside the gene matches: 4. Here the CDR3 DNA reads TGCAGCGTTGAAGGGGACAGTTCAAACACCGGGGAGCTGTTTTTT. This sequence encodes CSVEGDSSNTGELFF.

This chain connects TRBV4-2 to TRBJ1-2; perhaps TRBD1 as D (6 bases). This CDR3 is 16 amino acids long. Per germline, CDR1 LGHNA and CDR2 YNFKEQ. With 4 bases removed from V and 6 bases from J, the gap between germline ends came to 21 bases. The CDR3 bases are TGTGCCAGCAGCCCACAAGAAGGTGGACAGACTGATGGCTACACCTTC. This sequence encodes CASSPQEGGQTDGYTF.

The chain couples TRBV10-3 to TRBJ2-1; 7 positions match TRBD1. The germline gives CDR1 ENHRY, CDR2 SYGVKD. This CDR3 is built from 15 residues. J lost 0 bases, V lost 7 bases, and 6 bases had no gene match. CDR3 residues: CAITGTVNSYNEQFF. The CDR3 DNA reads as TGTGCCATCACCGGGACAGTGAACTCCTACAATGAGCAGTTCTTC.

The CDR3 protein is CASSIDVGQGNTEAFF. The CDR3 nucleotides are TGTGCCAGTAGTATAGATGTTGGGCAGGGGAACACTGAAGCTTTCTTT. The rearrangement joins TRBV19 to TRBJ1-1; D may be TRBD1 (5 bases). The CDR3 totals 16 residues. Germline V gene data show CDR1 as LNHDA and CDR2 as SQIVND (reference sequence). V shed 0 bases and J shed 1 base, with 12 bases lying between them.

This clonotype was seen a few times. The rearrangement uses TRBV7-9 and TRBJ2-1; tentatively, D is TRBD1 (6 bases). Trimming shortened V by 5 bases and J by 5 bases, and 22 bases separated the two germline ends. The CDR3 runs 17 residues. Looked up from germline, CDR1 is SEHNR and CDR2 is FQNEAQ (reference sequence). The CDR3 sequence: CASSQVLGAEYHNEQFF. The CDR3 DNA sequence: TGTGCCAGCAGCCAGGTTTTGGGGGCGGAATACCACAATGAGCAGTTCTTC.

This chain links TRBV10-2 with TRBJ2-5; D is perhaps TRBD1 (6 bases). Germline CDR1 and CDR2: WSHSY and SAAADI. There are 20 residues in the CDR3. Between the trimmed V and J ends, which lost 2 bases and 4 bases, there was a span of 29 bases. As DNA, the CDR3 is TGCGCCAGCAGTGAGGGACAGCCGGGACCCCATTCCGCCCCACCAGAGACCCAGTACTTC. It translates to CASSEGQPGPHSAPPETQYF.

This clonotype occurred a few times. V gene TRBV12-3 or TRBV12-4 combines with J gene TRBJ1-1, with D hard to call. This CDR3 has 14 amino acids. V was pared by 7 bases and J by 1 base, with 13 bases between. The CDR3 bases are TGTGCCAGCACCATCCCGCCGGGGAACACTGAAGCTTTCTTT. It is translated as CASTIPPGNTEAFF.